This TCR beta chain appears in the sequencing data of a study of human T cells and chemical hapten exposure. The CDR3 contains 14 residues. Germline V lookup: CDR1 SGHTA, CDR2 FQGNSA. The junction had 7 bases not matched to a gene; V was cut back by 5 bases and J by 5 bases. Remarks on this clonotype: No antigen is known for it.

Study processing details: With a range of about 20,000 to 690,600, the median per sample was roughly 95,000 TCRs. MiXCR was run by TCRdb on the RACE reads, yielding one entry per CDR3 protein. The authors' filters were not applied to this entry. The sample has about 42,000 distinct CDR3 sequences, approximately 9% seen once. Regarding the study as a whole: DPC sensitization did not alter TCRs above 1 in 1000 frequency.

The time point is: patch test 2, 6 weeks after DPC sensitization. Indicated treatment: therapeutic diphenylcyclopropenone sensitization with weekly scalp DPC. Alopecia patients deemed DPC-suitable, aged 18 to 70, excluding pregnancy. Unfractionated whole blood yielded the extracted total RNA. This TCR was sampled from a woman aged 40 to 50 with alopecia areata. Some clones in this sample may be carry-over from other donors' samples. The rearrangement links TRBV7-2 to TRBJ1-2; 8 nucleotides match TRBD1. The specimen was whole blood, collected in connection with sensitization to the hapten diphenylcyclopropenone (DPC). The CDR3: CASSPRGQEYGYTF. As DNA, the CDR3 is TGTGCCAGCAGCCCTAGGGGACAGGAGTATGGCTACACCTTC.